These T cell receptor beta chains were read from a single sample in a study of radiotherapy plus CTLA-4 blockade in lung cancer. Clones were read by immunoSEQ multiplex PCR, and TCRdb kept only the in-frame ones, dropping some. The data hold roughly 15,000 clones, with 72% observed a single time. The starting material was peripheral blood, obtained from a patient treated with radiotherapy plus ipilimumab. These receptors all come from a human donor with non-small cell lung cancer whose response to radiotherapy plus ipilimumab could not be evaluated. Both conserved end residues are part of each CDR3. D genes are given only for firm matches. The size field is filled for only some rows; it gives once, few, many or a size class.

>TRBJ1-1|TRBV5-4|-|-|15
TGTGCCAGCAGCCCCGGGGAGGGCAAGGGCACTGAAGCTTTCTTT
CASSPGEGKGTEAFF
>TRBJ2-3|TRBV27|-|TRBD2|17
TGTGCCAGCAGACGTACCGGGACTAGTATTCGCGGAGATACGCAGTATTTT
CASRRTGTSIRGDTQYF
>TRBJ1-2|TRBV5-6|-|TRBD1|13
TGTGCCAGCAGCACCCCAGGGGGCTATGGCTACACCTTC
CASSTPGGYGYTF
>TRBJ2-2|TRBV30|-|TRBD1|14
TGTGCCTCGAGGGGGACAGGGGGTACCGGGGAGCTGTTTTTT
CASRGTGGTGELFF
>TRBJ2-2|TRBV10-1|once|-|15
TGCGCCAGCAGTGAGTCTCGGCAGGGGACCGGGGAGCTGTTTTTT
CASSESRQGTGELFF
>TRBJ1-4|TRBV9|few|TRBD1|15
TGTGCCAGCAGCGTTTTTTCGACAGGGAATGAAAAACTGTTTTTT
CASSVFSTGNEKLFF
>TRBJ2-2|TRBV5-1|once|TRBD1|15
TGCGCCAGCAGCGTCAGACAGGGGGCAACCGGGGAGCTGTTTTTT
CASSVRQGATGELFF
>TRBJ1-6|TRBV7-3|few|-|15
TGTGCCAGCAGCTTACGGGGCGGGGATAATTCACCCCTCCACTTT
CASSLRGGDNSPLHF
>TRBJ2-7|TRBV18|-|TRBD1|16
TGTGCCAGCTCCCTTACACTGACAGGGGATCCCTACGAGCAGTACTTC
CASSLTLTGDPYEQYF
>TRBJ1-2|TRBV19|-|-|12
TGTGCCAGTAGCCCAGGGGTCCACGGCTACACCTTC
CASSPGVHGYTF
>TRBJ2-3|TRBV27|-|TRBD2|17
TGTGCCAGCAGACTCAGACTAGCGGGGGGGCCGCCAGATACGCAGTATTTT
CASRLRLAGGPPDTQYF
>TRBJ2-3|TRBV19|-|-|14
TGTGCCAGTAGTCGGGGATCCCACACAGATACGCAGTATTTT
CASSRGSHTDTQYF
>TRBJ1-2|TRBV4-2|-|TRBD1|15
TGTGCCAGCAGCCAAGAAATACAGGGGATTTATGGCTACACCTTC
CASSQEIQGIYGYTF
>TRBJ2-3|TRBV5-6|-|TRBD2|18
TGTGCCAGCAGCTTGTATGCTAGCGGGGGAACGAGGGGAGATACGCAGTATTTT
CASSLYASGGTRGDTQYF
>TRBJ1-4|TRBV7-9|-|-|17
TGTGCCAGCAGCTTAGCGGGCCTCCAGGGGCGGGTTGAAAAACTGTTTTTT
CASSLAGLQGRVEKLFF
>TRBJ2-7|TRBV19|-|-|13
TGTGCCAGTAGTCCGCCGGCGGGTGACGAGCAGTACTTC
CASSPPAGDEQYF
>TRBJ2-2|TRBV6-5|-|-|13
TGTGCCAGCAGCCAAATCAACACCGGGGAGCTGTTTTTT
CASSQINTGELFF
>TRBJ2-3|TRBV4-2|-|-|15
TGTGCCAGCAGCCAAGAACGGGTTTTAGGAGATACGCAGTATTTT
CASSQERVLGDTQYF
>TRBJ2-2|TRBV9|-|TRBD2|15
TGTGCCAGCAGCAAGCGGGGGGGTAGTTCCGGGGAGCTGTTTTTT
CASSKRGGSSGELFF
>TRBJ1-1|TRBV19|-|TRBD1|14
TGTGCCAGTAGACCGGGACAGGCGAAGTCTGAAGCTTTCTTT
CASRPGQAKSEAFF
>TRBJ1-2|TRBV4-1|once|-|14
TGCGCCAGCAGCCAAGATCAGGCAGGCTATGGCTACACCTTC
CASSQDQAGYGYTF
>TRBJ1-2|TRBV4-1|-|-|13
TGCGCCAGCAGCCAAGGGCAGGGGTATGGCTACACCTTC
CASSQGQGYGYTF
>TRBJ2-2|TRBV2|-|TRBD2|18
TGTGCCAGCAGTGTTCCCTCGGGGGGGGGCTGGTACACCGGGGAGCTGTTTTTT
CASSVPSGGGWYTGELFF
>TRBJ1-1|TRBV29-1|-|-|13
TGCAGCGTTGAAGTTCAGTTGAACACTGAAGCTTTCTTT
CSVEVQLNTEAFF
>TRBJ1-1|TRBV7-3|few|-|14
TGTGCCAGCAGCTTATTAGGGGGAGGGACTGAAGCTTTCTTT
CASSLLGGGTEAFF
>TRBJ2-4|TRBV13|-|-|16
TGTGCCAGCAGCTTAAACTGGGGAGTAGCCAAAAACATTCAGTACTTC
CASSLNWGVAKNIQYF
>TRBJ1-1|TRBV9|-|-|14
TGTGCCAGCAGCGTTTCAGACGGGGACACTGAAGCTTTCTTT
CASSVSDGDTEAFF
>TRBJ1-1|TRBV9|-|TRBD1|15
TGTGCCAGCAGCGTAGGGCGGGACAGGGGGACTGAAGCTTTCTTT
CASSVGRDRGTEAFF
>TRBJ1-2|TRBV9|-|TRBD1|13
TGTGCCAGCAGCGTAGAACAGGGGCAAGGCTACACCTTC
CASSVEQGQGYTF
>TRBJ1-1|TRBV6-6|few|-|15
TGTGCCAGCAGTTACTCGAATAGGGGGAACACTGAAGCTTTCTTT
CASSYSNRGNTEAFF
>TRBJ1-6|TRBV4-2|-|-|15
TGTGCCAGCAGCCAAGAAGCTCGGGGGAATTCACCCCTCCACTTT
CASSQEARGNSPLHF
>TRBJ1-1|TRBV6-5|-|TRBD1|14
TGTGCCAGCAGTCCTGACAGGGTGAACACTGAAGCTTTCTTT
CASSPDRVNTEAFF
>TRBJ2-2|TRBV6-4|-|-|14
TGTGCCAGCAGTGAGTCGTCCCCCACCGGGGAGCTGTTTTTT
CASSESSPTGELFF
>TRBJ1-4|TRBV15|-|-|14
TGTGCCACCAGCAGAGATCACGGTAATGAAAAACTGTTTTTT
CATSRDHGNEKLFF
>TRBJ2-5|TRBV4-2|-|TRBD2|16
TGTGCCAGCAGCTCAGGGGCTAGCGGGGGGCAAGAGACCCAGTACTTC
CASSSGASGGQETQYF